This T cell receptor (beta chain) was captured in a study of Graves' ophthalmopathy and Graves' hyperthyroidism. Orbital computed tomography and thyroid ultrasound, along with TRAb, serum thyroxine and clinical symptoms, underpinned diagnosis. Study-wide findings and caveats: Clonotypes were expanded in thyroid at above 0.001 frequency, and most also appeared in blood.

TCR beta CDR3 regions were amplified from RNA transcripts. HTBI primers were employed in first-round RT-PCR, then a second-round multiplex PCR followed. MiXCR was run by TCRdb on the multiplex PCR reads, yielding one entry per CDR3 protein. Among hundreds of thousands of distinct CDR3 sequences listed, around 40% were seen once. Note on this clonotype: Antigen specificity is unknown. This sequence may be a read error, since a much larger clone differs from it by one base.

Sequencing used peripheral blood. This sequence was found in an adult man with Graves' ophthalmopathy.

The CDR3 reads CATSDRDLGATQYF. The CDR3 bases are TGTGCCACCAGTGACAGGGACCTCGGGGCGACCCAGTACTTC. This chain links TRBV24-1 with TRBJ2-5; the D call may be TRBD1 or TRBD2 (5 bases each). CDR3 length equals 14 residues. Per germline, CDR1 KGHDR and CDR2 SFDVKD. V dropped 4 bases and J dropped 7 bases, with 15 bases sitting between them.